The T cell receptor (beta chain) under discussion was sequenced for a study of OX40 agonist ivuxolimab in advanced cancers. Study summary: An agonistic human IgG2 monoclonal antibody against OX40 (CD134) was given. Under the entry rules, prior anti-PD-1, anti-PD-L1 or anti-CTLA-4 therapy was allowed, and more than 35% had some. General observations from the study: Low normalized T-cell clonal expansion was additionally recorded for some nonresponders.

Any history of autoimmune disease or systemic immunosuppression disqualified patients. In regard to this clone: The antigen remains undetermined.

The data were produced by immunoSEQ multiplex PCR, yet TCRdb's version contains in-frame clones alone and is incomplete. The profile shows 50,000 to 60,000 clones, 75% to 90% of them singletons. The CDR3 consists of 15 residues. Germline CDR1 reads MNHNS; CDR2 reads SASEGT. Trimming shortened V by 0 bases and J by 5 bases, and 10 bases separated the two germline ends. The chain couples TRBV6-1 to TRBJ2-2; the D call may be TRBD1 or TRBD2 (5 bases each). The sequence derives from an adult with an advanced solid tumor such as melanoma, head and neck, liver or kidney cancer. The source was CD4+ or CD8+ T cells sorted from blood, collected in a trial of the OX40 agonist ivuxolimab. The CDR3 bases are TGTGCCAGCAGTGAAGCGGGGGTGAGGACCGGGGAGCTGTTTTTT. As protein: CASSEAGVRTGELFF.